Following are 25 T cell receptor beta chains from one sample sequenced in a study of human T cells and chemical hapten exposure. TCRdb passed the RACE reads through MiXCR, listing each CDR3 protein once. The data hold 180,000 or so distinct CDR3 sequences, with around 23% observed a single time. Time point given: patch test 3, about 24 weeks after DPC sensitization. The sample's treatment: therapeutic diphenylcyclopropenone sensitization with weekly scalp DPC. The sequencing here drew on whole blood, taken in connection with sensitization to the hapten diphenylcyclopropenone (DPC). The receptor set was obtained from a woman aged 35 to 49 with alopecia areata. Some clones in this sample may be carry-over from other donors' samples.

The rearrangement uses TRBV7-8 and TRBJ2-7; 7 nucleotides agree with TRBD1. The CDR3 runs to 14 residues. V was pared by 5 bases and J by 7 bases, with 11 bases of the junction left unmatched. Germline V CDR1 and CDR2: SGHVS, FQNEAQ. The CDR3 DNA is TGTGCCAGCAGCCTAGGTGACAGGGCGAGGGAGCAGTACTTC. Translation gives CASSLGDRAREQYF.

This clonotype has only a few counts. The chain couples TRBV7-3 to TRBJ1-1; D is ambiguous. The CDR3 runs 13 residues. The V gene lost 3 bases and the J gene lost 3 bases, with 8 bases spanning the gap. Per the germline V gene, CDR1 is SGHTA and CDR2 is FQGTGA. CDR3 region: CASSFHADTEAFF. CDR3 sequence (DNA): TGTGCCAGCAGCTTCCATGCGGACACTGAAGCTTTCTTT.

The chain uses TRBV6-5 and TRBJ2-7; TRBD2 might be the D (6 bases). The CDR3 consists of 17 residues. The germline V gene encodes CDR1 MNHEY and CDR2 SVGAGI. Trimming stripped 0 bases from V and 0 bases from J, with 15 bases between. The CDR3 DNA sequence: TGTGCCAGCAGTTACTCGATTAGCGGTGCCTACTCCTACGAGCAGTACTTC. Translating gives CASSYSISGAYSYEQYF.

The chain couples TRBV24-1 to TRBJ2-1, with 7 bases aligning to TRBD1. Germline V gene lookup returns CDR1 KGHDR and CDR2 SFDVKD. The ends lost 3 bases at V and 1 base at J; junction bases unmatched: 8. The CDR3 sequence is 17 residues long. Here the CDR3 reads CATSDPGQAVSYNEQFF. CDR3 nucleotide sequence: TGTGCCACCAGTGATCCCGGACAGGCCGTATCCTACAATGAGCAGTTCTTC.

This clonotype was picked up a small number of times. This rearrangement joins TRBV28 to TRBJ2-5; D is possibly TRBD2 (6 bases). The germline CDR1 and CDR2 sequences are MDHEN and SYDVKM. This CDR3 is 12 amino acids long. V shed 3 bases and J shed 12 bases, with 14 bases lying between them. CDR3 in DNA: TGTGCCAGCAGTTTCAACGAACGGGGGAAGTACTTC. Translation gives CASSFNERGKYF.

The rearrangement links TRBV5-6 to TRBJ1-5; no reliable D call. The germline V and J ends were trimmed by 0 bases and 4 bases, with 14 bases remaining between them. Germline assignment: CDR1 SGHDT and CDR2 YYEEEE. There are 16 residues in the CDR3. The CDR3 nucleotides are TGTGCCAGCAGCTTGGAAGGGTCGGGTCGAAATCAGCCCCAGCATTTT. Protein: CASSLEGSGRNQPQHF.

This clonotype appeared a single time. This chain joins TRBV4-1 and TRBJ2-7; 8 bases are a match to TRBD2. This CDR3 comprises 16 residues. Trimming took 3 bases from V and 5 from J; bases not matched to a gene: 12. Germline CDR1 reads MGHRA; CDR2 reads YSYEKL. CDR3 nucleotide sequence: TGCGCCAGCAGCCAGAATCCTAGCGGGCCCCCCAACGAGCAGTACTTC. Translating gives CASSQNPSGPPNEQYF.

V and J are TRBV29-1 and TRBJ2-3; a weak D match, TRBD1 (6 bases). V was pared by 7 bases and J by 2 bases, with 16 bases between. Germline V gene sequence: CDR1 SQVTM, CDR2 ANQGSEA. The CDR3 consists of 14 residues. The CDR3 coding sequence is TGCAGCGGAAAACAGGGATGGACCACAGATACGCAGTATTTT. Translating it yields CSGKQGWTTDTQYF.

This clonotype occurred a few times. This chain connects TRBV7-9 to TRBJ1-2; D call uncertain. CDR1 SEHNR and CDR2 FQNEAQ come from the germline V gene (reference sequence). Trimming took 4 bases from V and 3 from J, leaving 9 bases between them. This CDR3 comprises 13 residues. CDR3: CASSSDKDYGYTF. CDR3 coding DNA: TGTGCCAGCAGCTCCGATAAAGACTATGGCTACACCTTC. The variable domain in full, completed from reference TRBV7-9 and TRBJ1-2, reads DTGVSQNPRHKITKRGQNVTFRCDPISEHNRLYWYRQTLGQGPEFLTYFQNEAQLEKSRLLSDRFSAERPKGSFSTLEIQRTEQGDSAMYLCASSSDKDYGYTFGSGTRLTVV.

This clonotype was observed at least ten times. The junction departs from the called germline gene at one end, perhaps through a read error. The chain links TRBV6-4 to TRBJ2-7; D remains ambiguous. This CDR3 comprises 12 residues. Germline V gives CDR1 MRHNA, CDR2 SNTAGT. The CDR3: CASNGPSDEQYF. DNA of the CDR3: TGTGCCAGCAACGGCCCCTCCGACGAGCAGTACTTC.

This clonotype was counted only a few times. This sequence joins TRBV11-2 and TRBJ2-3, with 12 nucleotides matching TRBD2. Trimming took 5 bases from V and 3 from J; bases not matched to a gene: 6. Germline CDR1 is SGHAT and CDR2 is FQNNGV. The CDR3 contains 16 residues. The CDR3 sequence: CASSQTSGRKTDTQYF. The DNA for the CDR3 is TGTGCCAGCAGCCAGACTAGCGGGAGAAAGACAGATACGCAGTATTTT. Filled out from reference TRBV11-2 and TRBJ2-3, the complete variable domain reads EAGVAQSPRYKIIEKRQSVAFWCNPISGHATLYWYQQILGQGPKLLIQFQNNGVVDDSQLPKDRFSAERLKGVDSTLKIQPAKLEDSAVYLCASSQTSGRKTDTQYFGPGTRLTVL.

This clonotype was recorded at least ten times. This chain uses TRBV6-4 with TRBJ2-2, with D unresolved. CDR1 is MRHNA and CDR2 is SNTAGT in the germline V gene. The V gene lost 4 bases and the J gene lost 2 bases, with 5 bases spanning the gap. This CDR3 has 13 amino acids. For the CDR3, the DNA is TGTGCCAGCAGTGCCGGAAACACCGGGGAGCTGTTTTTT. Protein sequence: CASSAGNTGELFF.

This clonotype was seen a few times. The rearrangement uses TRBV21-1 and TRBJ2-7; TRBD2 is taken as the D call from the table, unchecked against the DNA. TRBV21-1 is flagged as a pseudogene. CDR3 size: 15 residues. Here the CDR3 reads CASSKARLAGDEQYF. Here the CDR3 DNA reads TGTGCCAGCAGCAAAGCGAGACTAGCGGGAGACGAGCAGTACTTC.

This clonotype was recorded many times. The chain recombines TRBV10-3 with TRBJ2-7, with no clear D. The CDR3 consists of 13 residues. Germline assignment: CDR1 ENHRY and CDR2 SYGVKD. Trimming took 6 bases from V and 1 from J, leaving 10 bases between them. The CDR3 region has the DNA TGTGCCATCAGAGAAGACGGGTCCTACGAGCAGTACTTC. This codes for CAIREDGSYEQYF.

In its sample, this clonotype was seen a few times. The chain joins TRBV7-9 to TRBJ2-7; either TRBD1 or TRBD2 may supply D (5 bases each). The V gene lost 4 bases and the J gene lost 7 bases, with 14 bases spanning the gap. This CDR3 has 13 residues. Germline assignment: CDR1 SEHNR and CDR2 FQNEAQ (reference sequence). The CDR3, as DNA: TGTGCCAGCAGCTCTTACGGGGCGGATGAGCAGTACTTC. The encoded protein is CASSSYGADEQYF.

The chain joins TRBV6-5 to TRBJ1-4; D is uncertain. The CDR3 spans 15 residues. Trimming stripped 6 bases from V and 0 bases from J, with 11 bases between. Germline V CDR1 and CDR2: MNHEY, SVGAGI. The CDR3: CASRSRGATNEKLFF. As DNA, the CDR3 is TGTGCCAGCAGGTCCCGCGGGGCAACTAATGAAAAACTGTTTTTT.

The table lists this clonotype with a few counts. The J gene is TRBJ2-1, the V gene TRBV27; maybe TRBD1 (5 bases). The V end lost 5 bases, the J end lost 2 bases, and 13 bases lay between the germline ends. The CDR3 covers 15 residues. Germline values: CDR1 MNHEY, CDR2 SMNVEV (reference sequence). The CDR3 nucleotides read TGTGCCAGCAGTCTGCTAGGGGTCCCCTACAATGAGCAGTTCTTC. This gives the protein CASSLLGVPYNEQFF.

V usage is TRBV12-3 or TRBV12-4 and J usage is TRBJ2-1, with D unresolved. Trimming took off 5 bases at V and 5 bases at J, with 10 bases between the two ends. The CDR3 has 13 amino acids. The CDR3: CASSPRPNNEQFF. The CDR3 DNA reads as TGTGCCAGCAGTCCTAGACCTAACAATGAGCAGTTCTTC.

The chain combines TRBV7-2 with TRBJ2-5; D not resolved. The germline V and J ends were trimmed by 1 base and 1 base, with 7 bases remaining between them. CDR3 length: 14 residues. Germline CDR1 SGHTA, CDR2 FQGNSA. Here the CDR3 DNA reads TGTGCCAGCAGCTTAGTTTCTACCCAAGAGACCCAGTACTTC. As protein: CASSLVSTQETQYF. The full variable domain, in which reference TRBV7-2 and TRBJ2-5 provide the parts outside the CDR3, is GAGVSQSPSNKVTEKGKDVELRCDPISGHTALYWYRQSLGQGLEFLIYFQGNSAPDKSGLPSDRFSAERTGGSVSTLTIQRTQQEDSAVYLCASSLVSTQETQYFGPGTRLLVL.

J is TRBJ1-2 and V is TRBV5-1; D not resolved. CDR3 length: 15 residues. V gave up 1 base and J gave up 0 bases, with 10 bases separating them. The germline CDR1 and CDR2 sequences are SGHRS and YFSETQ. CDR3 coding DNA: TGCGCCAGCAGCTTGTCCGGGGTGACTAACTATGGCTACACCTTC. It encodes CASSLSGVTNYGYTF.

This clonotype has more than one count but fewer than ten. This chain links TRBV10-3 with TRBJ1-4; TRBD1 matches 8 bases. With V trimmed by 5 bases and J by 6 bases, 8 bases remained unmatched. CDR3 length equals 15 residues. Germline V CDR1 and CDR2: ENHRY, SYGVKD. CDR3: CAISHTDRGDEKLFF. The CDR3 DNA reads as TGTGCCATCAGTCACACTGACAGGGGCGATGAAAAACTGTTTTTT.

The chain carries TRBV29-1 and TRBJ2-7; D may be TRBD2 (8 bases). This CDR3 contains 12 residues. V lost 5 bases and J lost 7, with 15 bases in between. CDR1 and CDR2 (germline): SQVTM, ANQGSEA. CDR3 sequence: CSVREGAREQYF. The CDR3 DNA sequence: TGCAGCGTTCGGGAGGGGGCCCGAGAGCAGTACTTC.

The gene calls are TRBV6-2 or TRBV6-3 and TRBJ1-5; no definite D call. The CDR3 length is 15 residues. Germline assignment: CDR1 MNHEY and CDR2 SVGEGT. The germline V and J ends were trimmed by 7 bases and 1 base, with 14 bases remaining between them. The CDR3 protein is CASMGTIRSNQPQHF. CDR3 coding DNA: TGTGCCAGCATGGGCACAATCCGAAGCAATCAGCCCCAGCATTTT.

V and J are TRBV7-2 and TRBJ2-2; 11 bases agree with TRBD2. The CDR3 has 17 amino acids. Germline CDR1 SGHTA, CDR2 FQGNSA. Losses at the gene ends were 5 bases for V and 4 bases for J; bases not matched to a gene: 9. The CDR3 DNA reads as TGTGCCAGCAGCGCCCGACTAGCGGGGAGTCCCACCGGGGAGCTGTTTTTT. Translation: CASSARLAGSPTGELFF. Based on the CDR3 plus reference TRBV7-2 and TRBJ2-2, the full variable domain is GAGVSQSPSNKVTEKGKDVELRCDPISGHTALYWYRQSLGQGLEFLIYFQGNSAPDKSGLPSDRFSAERTGGSVSTLTIQRTQQEDSAVYLCASSARLAGSPTGELFFGEGSRLTVL.

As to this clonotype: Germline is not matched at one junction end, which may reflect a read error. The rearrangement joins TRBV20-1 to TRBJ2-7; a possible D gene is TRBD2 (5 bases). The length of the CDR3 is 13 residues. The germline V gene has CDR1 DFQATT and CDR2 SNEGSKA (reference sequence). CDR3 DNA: TGCAGTGCCTCGACGGGGTACTCCGACGAGCAGTACTTC. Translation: CSASTGYSDEQYF.